The T cell receptor beta chain under discussion was sequenced for a study of CD8+ T cells in alopecia areata (dated by TCRdb to the late 2010s). Some background on the complete study: Treated patients were enrolled in an open-label pilot trial of oral tofacitinib, 5 to 10 mg twice daily, for moderate-to-severe alopecia areata. Tofacitinib was given for 6 to 18 months, followed by 6 months of follow-up off drug to assess delayed response and recurrence. In treated patients, disease severity was measured using the SALT score, which gives the percentage of scalp surface area affected. The study used high-throughput TCRbeta sequencing to examine T cell clonal expansion in alopecia areata, in both the C3H/HeJ mouse model and human patients. In humans, TCRbeta sequencing was performed on scalp tissue and on sorted CD4+ and CD8+ peripheral blood T cells from healthy controls and from patients with patchy or totalis/universalis alopecia areata. Tofacitinib-treated patients had biopsies at baseline and at 4 and 24 weeks of treatment, with a later scalp biopsy in several patients. Scalp clonality was compared across normal scalp (n=4), patchy alopecia areata scalp (n=8), and alopecia totalis/universalis scalp (n=8). RNA was obtained with the PAXgene miRNA kit for fixed scalp, the miRNeasy kit for PBMCs, and the RNeasy kit for mouse skin. TCRbeta CDR3 regions were amplified by immunoSEQ multiplex PCR using 35 Vbeta forward and 13 Jbeta reverse primers. Overall results and qualifications from the work: Shared TCR sequences between patients were less evident than in mice, which may be partly attributable to HLA diversity in the patient population. Scalp clonality and the number of expanded CD8+ clones among the top 100 scalp clones were significantly decreased by tofacitinib. Because the treated cohort was small and had just a single nonresponder, larger studies are needed to establish links between baseline CD8+ expansion and response. Higher clonality and more expanded CD8+ clones were observed in lesional scalp than in normal scalp, particularly in alopecia totalis/universalis, a finding suggestive of antigenic drive. During tofacitinib treatment, many expanded lesional clones remained in scalp and blood, and this persistence may partly explain relapse after treatment is stopped. Scalp TCR repertoire analysis is complicated because resident alphabeta T cells in normal human skin are also sequenced, whereas mouse skin is dominated by gammadelta T cells.

The library came from the immunoSEQ multiplex PCR assay. RNA was extracted from all samples and reverse transcribed into cDNA, which served as template for TCR sequencing. First-strand cDNA was synthesized with SuperScript III using a 2:1 mix of oligo-dT and random hexamers. A synthetic immune receptor repertoire was used to measure amplification bias, and any remaining bias was corrected computationally. Processing in the source paper ran as follows. Raw reads were preprocessed to remove errors, and CDR3 was defined by IMGT conventions from the conserved cysteine to phenylalanine. Clonality was calculated as 1 minus Shannon entropy normalized by log2 of the number of productive unique TCRs. Whether each scalp clone was CD4 or CD8 was inferred by checking scalp TCRbeta sequences against the CD4 and CD8 repertoires from sorted blood. TCRdb carries this immuneACCESS record with in-frame sequences only. Its versions omit some clonotypes, under half of them owing to an unresolved V gene in the studies checked, with the rest unexplained. V, J and clone size were drawn from that table, and D and trimming were deduced from the DNA. Here the sample has around 200,000 clones; 53% occur a single time. Approximately 10% of the sample is in the top ten clones.

A note on this clone: This receptor's antigen is unknown. No quality values exist for individual bases; no much larger clone is one base distant.

Trimming at the junction amounts to 5 bases on V and 7 bases on J, and the germline ends lie 12 bases apart. The CDR3 covers 12 residues, taking in both the cysteine and the phenylalanine. CDR3 DNA only is kept here, 36 bases in frame from base 1. The germline V gene sets CDR1 to SGHVS and CDR2 to FNYEAQ. The time point label, as the study defines it: around 22 weeks on oral tofacitinib. The treatment or condition label here, explained by the study, means: oral pan-JAK inhibitor, 5-10 mg twice daily. From alopecia areata patients, peripheral blood was collected along with lesional scalp punch biopsies. PBMCs were isolated by density centrifugation and stained for CD3, CD4 and CD8, after which CD4+ and CD8+ T cells were sorted on a FACSAria.

Recombination linked TRBV7-6 to TRBJ2-7, with no confidently assigned D gene. The receptor was isolated from a human donor with alopecia areata. The input for sequencing was CD8+ T cells sorted from blood, taken at week 24, from a patient treated with tofacitinib. CDR3 loop: CASSERRGEQYF. The nucleotide sequence is given as TGTGCCAGCAGCGAACGGCGAGGTGAGCAGTACTTC.